This passage covers 32 T cell receptor beta chains from one sample sequenced in a study of T cell repertoires in urothelial bladder cancer. Only in-frame clones appear in the TCRdb table, and some are missing; sequencing was by immunoSEQ multiplex PCR. The sample yields around 12,000 clones, around three fifths seen once. The sample comprised tumor-infiltrating cells from bladder cancer. Receptors were obtained from a human donor with urothelial carcinoma.

The chain links TRBV15 to TRBJ2-6; no definite D call. V lost 0 bases and J 2 bases, leaving 11 bases between the germline ends. Germline assignment: CDR1 LNHNV and CDR2 YYDKDF (reference sequence). There are 17 residues in the CDR3. CDR3 DNA sequence: TGTGCCACCAGCAGAGATCTGGGCAAGACTGGGGCCAACGTCCTGACTTTC. Translation: CATSRDLGKTGANVLTF.

CDR3 nucleotide sequence: TGTGCCAGCAGCTTGCGGCGGGGGGGCAGGAATGAGCAGTTCTTC. The encoded protein is CASSLRRGGRNEQFF. The gene calls are TRBV5-6 and TRBJ2-1, with 9 bases fitting TRBD2. Trimming removed 1 base from V and 7 bases from J; junction bases left unmatched: 6. Germline V gene sequence: CDR1 SGHDT, CDR2 YYEEEE. The CDR3 runs 15 residues.

The V call is TRBV7-3, the J call TRBJ2-1; weak D call: TRBD1 (5 bases). CDR1 is SGHTA and CDR2 is FQGTGA in the germline V gene. The CDR3 loop spans 12 amino acids. The ends were cut back, 5 bases at V and 9 bases at J, with 11 bases in the middle. This CDR3 is CASSERQGEQFF. The CDR3 DNA sequence: TGTGCCAGCAGCGAACGGCAGGGTGAGCAGTTCTTC.

The chain links TRBV21-1 to TRBJ1-1. TRBV21-1 is marked as a pseudogene. The CDR3 runs to 14 residues. CDR3 region: CASSRRRQNTEAFF. CDR3 bases: TGTGCCAGCAGCAGGAGGAGACAAAACACTGAAGCTTTCTTT.

The chain employs TRBV4-1 and TRBJ1-5; maybe TRBD1 (6 bases). Per the germline V gene, CDR1 is MGHRA and CDR2 is YSYEKL. This CDR3 has 17 residues. Trimming pared 0 bases from V and 2 bases from J, leaving 14 bases between. The CDR3 protein is CASSQEYRVFGNQPQHF. For the CDR3, the DNA is TGCGCCAGCAGCCAAGAATACAGGGTATTCGGCAATCAGCCCCAGCATTTT.

The chain employs TRBV7-3 and TRBJ2-1; TRBD2 agrees at 15 bases. CDR3 size: 15 residues. Trimming at V came to 4 bases and at J to 6 bases, leaving 1 base not matched to a gene. Germline CDR1 is SGHTA and CDR2 is FQGTGA. The CDR3 bases are TGTGCCAGCAGCTGGACTAGCGGGGGGGCCAATGAGCAGTTCTTC. This translates into CASSWTSGGANEQFF. Full variable domain (outside the CDR3, taken from reference TRBV7-3 and TRBJ2-1): GAGVSQTPSNKVTEKGKYVELRCDPISGHTALYWYRQSLGQGPEFLIYFQGTGAADDSGLPNDRFFAVRPEGSVSTLKIQRTERGDSAVYLCASSWTSGGANEQFFGPGTRLTVL.

This clone was picked up a small number of times. The rearrangement links TRBV6-4 to TRBJ1-2; 8 bases map to TRBD1. V lost 2 bases, J lost 4 bases, and 9 bases stayed unmatched. Germline V CDR1 and CDR2: MRHNA, SNTAGT. The CDR3 is 16 residues long. CDR3 bases: TGTGCCAGCAGTGACACCGGACAGGGAGTCCCCTATGGCTACACCTTC. This encodes CASSDTGQGVPYGYTF.

This rearrangement joins TRBV5-1 to TRBJ2-3; possible D gene TRBD1, 6 bases. Germline V CDR1 and CDR2: SGHRS, YFSETQ. This CDR3 contains 15 residues. The V and J ends lost 4 bases and 3 bases respectively, with 15 bases between them. The CDR3 loop reads CASSPPRQVTDTQYF. CDR3 DNA sequence: TGCGCCAGCAGCCCCCCTCGACAGGTAACAGATACGCAGTATTTT.

J is TRBJ2-3 and V is TRBV9; a weak D match, TRBD2 (5 bases). The CDR3 runs 12 residues. The V end was cut by 5 bases, the J end by 3 bases, with 7 bases between. Germline values: CDR1 SGDLS, CDR2 YYNGEE. CDR3 nucleotides: TGTGCCAGCAGGAGGGATACAGATACGCAGTATTTT. Amino acids: CASRRDTDTQYF. Looking up the rest from reference TRBV9 and TRBJ2-3 gives the full variable domain: DSGVTQTPKHLITATGQRVTLRCSPRSGDLSVYWYQQSLDQGLQFLIQYYNGEERAKGNILERFSAQQFPDLHSELNLSSLELGDSALYFCASRRDTDTQYFGPGTRLTVL.

The chain combines TRBV7-9 with TRBJ2-1; 8 bases line up with TRBD2. The CDR3 sequence is 15 residues long. Trimming took 3 bases from V and 3 from J; bases not matched to a gene: 4. Per germline, CDR1 SEHNR and CDR2 FQNEAQ (reference sequence). CDR3: CASSFVRGGYNEQFF. CDR3 nucleotides: TGTGCCAGCAGCTTCGTACGGGGGGGCTACAATGAGCAGTTCTTC.

This clone has only a few counts. The chain employs TRBV6-5 and TRBJ2-7; 7 bases align to TRBD1. Per germline, CDR1 MNHEY and CDR2 SVGAGI. The CDR3 is 15 residues long. With 6 bases clipped from V and 2 bases from J, the junction kept 10 bases outside the gene matches. CDR3 DNA: TGTGCCAGCAGACGCCCCCTCAGGGGGACCTACGAGCAGTACTTC. Amino acid sequence: CASRRPLRGTYEQYF.

The V call is TRBV6-5, the J call TRBJ1-1; D is undetermined. This CDR3 contains 13 residues. Germline CDR1 and CDR2: MNHEY and SVGAGI. V lost 7 bases to trimming and J lost 1 base, with 10 bases between them. DNA of the CDR3: TGTGCCAGCACCGAACGGGGGAACACTGAAGCTTTCTTT. This codes for CASTERGNTEAFF.

The chain joins TRBV7-2 to TRBJ2-3; D is possibly TRBD2 (5 bases). V gave up 5 bases and J gave up 2 bases, with 20 bases separating them. The CDR3 has 17 amino acids. Germline CDR1 SGHTA, CDR2 FQGNSA. CDR3: CASSPRGGGGVTDTQYF. The CDR3 coding sequence is TGTGCCAGCAGCCCCAGAGGTGGAGGAGGTGTCACAGATACGCAGTATTTT.

The chain links TRBV7-3 to TRBJ2-2; tentative D call: TRBD1 (5 bases). The CDR3 runs to 16 residues. Germline V lookup: CDR1 SGHTA, CDR2 FQGTGA. Trimming cost V 5 bases and J 1 base, with 14 bases left between them. CDR3 DNA sequence: TGTGCCAGCAGCCCCTCACGGCAGGGGAACACCGGGGAGCTGTTTTTT. Protein sequence: CASSPSRQGNTGELFF.

On this clone itself: One end of the junction does not line up with germline, which may come from a read error. CDR3 amino acids: CVWAPDRNTEAFF. CDR3 sequence (DNA): TGTGTCTGGGCCCCCGACAGGAACACTGAAGCTTTCTTT. The chain combines TRBV30 with TRBJ1-1; TRBD1 might be the D (5 bases). This CDR3 has 13 residues. The germline V gene has CDR1 GTSNPN and CDR2 SVGIG (reference sequence).

The chain uses TRBV19 and TRBJ2-3; D call uncertain. The CDR3 runs to 15 residues. The germline gives CDR1 LNHDA, CDR2 SQIVND (reference sequence). Between the trimmed V and J ends, which lost 1 base and 0 bases, there was a span of 8 bases. CDR3 sequence: CASSIARKSTDTQYF. The CDR3 nucleotides are TGTGCCAGTAGTATAGCAAGGAAAAGCACAGATACGCAGTATTTT.

This clone was detected only a few times. The chain is built from TRBV30 and TRBJ1-4; possibly TRBD1 for D (6 bases). V was cut by 4 bases and J by 7 bases, with 16 bases left in between. This CDR3 spans 14 amino acids. Germline-derived CDR1 and CDR2 are GTSNPN and SVGIG (reference sequence). DNA for the CDR3: TGTGCCTGGACCCCACGGGGGGCTGGTGAAAAACTGTTTTTT. Translating it yields CAWTPRGAGEKLFF.

This chain joins TRBV9 and TRBJ1-3, with D maybe TRBD1 (5 bases). CDR1 is SGDLS and CDR2 is YYNGEE in the germline V gene. CDR3 length: 13 residues. V was trimmed by 5 bases and J by 11 bases, leaving 17 bases between them. The CDR3 region has the DNA TGTGCCAGCAGTGGGACTCTGGAAGGGGCCATATATTTT. Encoded protein: CASSGTLEGAIYF.

This sequence joins TRBV5-4 and TRBJ2-5; D may be TRBD1 (5 bases). The DNA end lines up better with TRBJ2-7; the J call may be wrong. CDR3 length: 13 residues. Germline V gene sequence: CDR1 SGHNT, CDR2 YYREEE (reference sequence). The CDR3 region has the DNA TGTGCCAGCAGCAATAGCAGGGACTACGAGCAGTACTTC. It yields the protein CASSNSRDYEQYF.

J is TRBJ2-3 and V is TRBV5-6, with D tentatively TRBD1 (6 bases). The V gene lost 3 bases and the J gene lost 4 bases, with 12 bases spanning the gap. There are 14 residues in the CDR3. Germline V gene sequence: CDR1 SGHDT, CDR2 YYEEEE. In DNA form, the CDR3 reads TGTGCCAGCAGCTCGGGGACACACGCAGATACGCAGTATTTT. Translation: CASSSGTHADTQYF.

The chain is built from TRBV7-6 and TRBJ2-1; D is unclear. Trimming pared 4 bases from V and 6 bases from J, leaving 16 bases between. The CDR3 is 15 amino acids. Germline V CDR1 and CDR2: SGHVS, FNYEAQ. The CDR3 sequence: CASSSDIIVGNEQFF. The DNA of the CDR3 is TGTGCCAGCAGCTCCGACATAATCGTTGGCAATGAGCAGTTCTTC.

J is TRBJ1-2 and V is TRBV4-2; 9 bases are a match to TRBD1. V shed 3 bases and J 2 bases; nucleotides not matched to a gene: 1. There are 14 residues in the CDR3. Per the germline V gene, CDR1 is LGHNA and CDR2 is YNFKEQ. The CDR3 region has the DNA TGTGCCAGCAGCCAGGGGACAGGGAACTATGGCTACACCTTC. Protein product: CASSQGTGNYGYTF.

The chain combines TRBV7-9 with TRBJ1-1; 10 bases are shared with TRBD1. V shed 6 bases, J shed 5 bases, and the junction held 6 bases outside the gene matches. Per the germline V gene, CDR1 is SEHNR and CDR2 is FQNEAQ (reference sequence). The CDR3 has 14 amino acids. The CDR3 region has the DNA TGTGCCAGCAGTTTACGGACAGGGGGAACTGAAGCTTTCTTT. Translation: CASSLRTGGTEAFF.

This chain links TRBV27 with TRBJ2-4; D gene ambiguous. The CDR3 totals 14 residues. V lost 10 bases and J lost 0, with 13 bases in between. CDR1 and CDR2 from the germline V gene are MNHEY and SMNVEV (reference sequence). The CDR3 sequence is CATHSLLAKNIQYF. For the CDR3, the DNA is TGTGCCACCCACTCTCTCCTAGCCAAAAACATTCAGTACTTC.

The chain is built from TRBV6-6 and TRBJ1-4, with D tentatively TRBD1 (5 bases). Germline loops: CDR1 MNHNY, CDR2 SVGAGI (reference sequence). V lost 6 bases and J lost 5, with 13 bases in between. This CDR3 has 14 amino acids. CDR3 residues: CASSIQASNEKLFF. Written as DNA, the CDR3 is TGTGCCAGCAGCATACAGGCTAGCAATGAAAAACTGTTTTTT.

The rearrangement joins TRBV6-1 to TRBJ1-2; 8 nucleotides line up with TRBD1. Germline-derived CDR1 and CDR2 are MNHNS and SASEGT. V shed 0 bases, J shed 5 bases, and the junction held 5 bases outside the gene matches. The CDR3 loop spans 15 amino acids. The CDR3 bases are TGTGCCAGCAGTGAAGCTCTGACAGGGGAGTATGGCTACACCTTC. Its translation: CASSEALTGEYGYTF.

V and J are TRBV25-1 and TRBJ2-7, with D hard to call. Germline CDR1 and CDR2: MGHDK and SYGVNS. Trimming removed 4 bases from V and 1 base from J, with 11 bases in between. This CDR3 has 14 residues. Here the CDR3 reads CASSGGLGSYEQYF. The DNA for the CDR3 is TGTGCCAGCAGTGGCGGCCTGGGATCCTACGAGCAGTACTTC.

This clone was recorded only once. This chain connects TRBV9 to TRBJ2-3; D unclear. Trimming removed 0 bases from V and 6 bases from J, with 5 bases in between. Germline assignment: CDR1 SGDLS and CDR2 YYNGEE. This CDR3 contains 12 residues. This CDR3 reads CASSVVQDTQYF. CDR3 DNA sequence: TGTGCCAGCAGCGTAGTGCAGGATACGCAGTATTTT. The full variable domain, in which reference TRBV9 and TRBJ2-3 provide the parts outside the CDR3, is DSGVTQTPKHLITATGQRVTLRCSPRSGDLSVYWYQQSLDQGLQFLIQYYNGEERAKGNILERFSAQQFPDLHSELNLSSLELGDSALYFCASSVVQDTQYFGPGTRLTVL.

V usage is TRBV5-1 and J usage is TRBJ2-3; no clear D. In germline, CDR1 is SGHRS, CDR2 YFSETQ. Trimming left V 1 base short and J 6 bases short, with 3 bases between. This CDR3 is 11 amino acids long. Written as DNA, the CDR3 is TGCGCCAGCAGCTTGTACGATACGCAGTATTTT. Translating it yields CASSLYDTQYF.

This clone was counted only a few times. The V and J genes are TRBV6-6 and TRBJ1-2, with TRBD1 identical over 7 bases. The germline gives CDR1 MNHNY, CDR2 SVGAGI (reference sequence). The CDR3 length is 15 residues. Germline trimming cut 0 bases from V and 8 bases from J; bases unmatched to any gene: 9. The CDR3 nucleotides are TGTGCCAGCAGTTACTCGATGGGACAGACGGCGGGCTACACCTTC. Translation: CASSYSMGQTAGYTF.

The chain combines TRBV5-1 with TRBJ1-3, with TRBD1 as a possible D gene (6 bases). The CDR3 sequence is 15 residues long. CDR1 is SGHRS and CDR2 is YFSETQ in the germline V gene. V shed 2 bases and J shed 4 bases, with 13 bases lying between them. CDR3 sequence: CASSLSGVEGNTIYF. In DNA form, the CDR3 reads TGCGCCAGCAGCTTATCAGGGGTAGAAGGAAACACCATATATTTT. The whole variable domain, filled in from reference TRBV5-1 and TRBJ1-3, reads KAGVTQTPRYLIKTRGQQVTLSCSPISGHRSVSWYQQTPGQGLQFLFEYFSETQRNKGNFPGRFSGRQFSNSRSEMNVSTLELGDSALYLCASSLSGVEGNTIYFGEGSWLTVV.

This clone was detected only a few times. The rearrangement uses TRBV2 and TRBJ2-7, with no clear D. Trimming stripped 6 bases from V and 2 bases from J, with 8 bases between. Germline V gives CDR1 SNHLY, CDR2 FYNNEI. The CDR3 runs 12 residues. The DNA for the CDR3 is TGTGCCAGCAGCCGTTATCCCTACGAGCAGTACTTC. This codes for CASSRYPYEQYF. Complete variable domain (other parts from reference TRBV2 and TRBJ2-7): EPEVTQTPSHQVTQMGQEVILRCVPISNHLYFYWYRQILGQKVEFLVSFYNNEISEKSEIFDDQFSVERPDGSNFTLKIRSTKLEDSAMYFCASSRYPYEQYFGPGTRLTVT.